The TCR beta chain described here comes from a study of cytomegalovirus exposure and HLA in healthy donors. 60 Vbeta and 13 Jbeta primers were used in PCR. Sequencing was performed with immunoSEQ multiplex PCR; in TCRdb, only in-frame clones are kept and a portion is missing. The top ten clones hold 6.5% to 9.5% of a sample with around 44,000 clones, roughly 90% of them seen once. In germline, CDR1 is MNHNS, CDR2 SASEGT. The CDR3 is 14 amino acids. V lost 5 bases and J 6 bases, leaving 14 bases between the germline ends. This TCR was sampled from a woman between 40 and 50 years old in good health and CMV-seropositive. The chain links TRBV6-1 to TRBJ2-1; D is perhaps TRBD2 (6 bases). What was sequenced was PBMCs. The CDR3 nucleotides are TGTGCCAGCAGTAATCCGGGACTCCTCAATGAGCAGTTCTTC. As protein: CASSNPGLLNEQFF.